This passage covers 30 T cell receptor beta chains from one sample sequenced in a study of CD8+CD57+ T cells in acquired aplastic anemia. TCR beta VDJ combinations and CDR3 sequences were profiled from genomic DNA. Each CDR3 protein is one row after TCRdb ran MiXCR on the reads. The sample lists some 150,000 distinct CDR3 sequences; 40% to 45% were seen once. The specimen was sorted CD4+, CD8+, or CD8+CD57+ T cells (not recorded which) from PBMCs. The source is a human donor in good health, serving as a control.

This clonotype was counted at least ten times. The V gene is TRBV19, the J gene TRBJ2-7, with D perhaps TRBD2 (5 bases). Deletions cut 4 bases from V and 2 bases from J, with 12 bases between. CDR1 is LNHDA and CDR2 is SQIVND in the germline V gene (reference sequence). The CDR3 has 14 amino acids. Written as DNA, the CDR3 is TGTGCCAGTAGTAGGGCCGGACTCGCCTACGAGCAGTACTTC. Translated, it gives CASSRAGLAYEQYF. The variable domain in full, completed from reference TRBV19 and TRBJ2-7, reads DGGITQSPKYLFRKEGQNVTLSCEQNLNHDAMYWYRQDPGQGLRLIYYSQIVNDFQKGDIAEGYSVSREKKESFPLTVTSAQKNPTAFYLCASSRAGLAYEQYFGPGTRLTVT.

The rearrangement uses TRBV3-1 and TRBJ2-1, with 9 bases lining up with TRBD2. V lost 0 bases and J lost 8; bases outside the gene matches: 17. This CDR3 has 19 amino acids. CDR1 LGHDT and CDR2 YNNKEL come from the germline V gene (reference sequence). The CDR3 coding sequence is TGTGCCAGCAGCCAAGATTCGCTAGCGGGATACTGGGGAGGGGATGAGCAGTTCTTC. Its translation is CASSQDSLAGYWGGDEQFF.

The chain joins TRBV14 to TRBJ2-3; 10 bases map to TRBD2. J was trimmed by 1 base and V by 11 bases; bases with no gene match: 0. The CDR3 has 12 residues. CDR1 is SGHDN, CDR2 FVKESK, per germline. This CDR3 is CAGLAGTDTQYF. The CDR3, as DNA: TGTGCCGGACTAGCGGGCACAGATACGCAGTATTTT.

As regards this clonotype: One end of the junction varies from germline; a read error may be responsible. For the CDR3, the DNA is TGTGCCACCAGCAGAGATCTAGAGGCCCAGCACTTC. Its protein product is CATSRDLEAQHF. This chain links TRBV15 with TRBJ2-5, with no clear D. Germline assignment: CDR1 LNHNV and CDR2 YYDKDF (reference sequence). The CDR3 extends over 12 amino acids.

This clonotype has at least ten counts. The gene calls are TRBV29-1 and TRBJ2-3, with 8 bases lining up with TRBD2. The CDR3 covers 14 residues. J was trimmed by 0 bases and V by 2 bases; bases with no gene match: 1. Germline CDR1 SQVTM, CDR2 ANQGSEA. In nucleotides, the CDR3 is TGCAGCGTTGAAAAGCGGGAGAGCACAGATACGCAGTATTTT. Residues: CSVEKRESTDTQYF.

The CDR3 reads CASSERSGTFYTF. As DNA, the CDR3 is TGTGCCAGCAGCGAAAGATCCGGGACTTTTTACACCTTC. The rearrangement links TRBV4-2 to TRBJ1-2; tentative D call: TRBD1 (5 bases). V lost 5 bases, J lost 11 bases, and 18 bases lay in between. The CDR3 sequence is 13 residues long. The germline CDR1 and CDR2 sequences are LGHNA and YNFKEQ.

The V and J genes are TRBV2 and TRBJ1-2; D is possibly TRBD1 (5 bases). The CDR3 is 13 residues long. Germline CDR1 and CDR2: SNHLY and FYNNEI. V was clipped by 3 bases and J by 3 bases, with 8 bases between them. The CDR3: CASSDGTYYGYTF. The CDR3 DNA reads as TGTGCCAGCAGTGACGGGACTTACTATGGCTACACCTTC.

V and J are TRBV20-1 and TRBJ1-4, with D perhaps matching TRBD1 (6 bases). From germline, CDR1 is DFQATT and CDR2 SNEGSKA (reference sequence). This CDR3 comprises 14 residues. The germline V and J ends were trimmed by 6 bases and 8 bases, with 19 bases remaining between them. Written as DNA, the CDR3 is TGCAGTGCGCCGAGGTCGGGGGCAGGGGAAAAACTGTTTTTT. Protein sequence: CSAPRSGAGEKLFF.

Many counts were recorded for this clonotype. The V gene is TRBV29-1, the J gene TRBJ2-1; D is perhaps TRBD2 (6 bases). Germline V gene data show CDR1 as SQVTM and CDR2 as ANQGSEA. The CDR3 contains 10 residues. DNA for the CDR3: TGCACCGCGGGAACCTGGGAGCAGTTCTTC. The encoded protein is CTAGTWEQFF.

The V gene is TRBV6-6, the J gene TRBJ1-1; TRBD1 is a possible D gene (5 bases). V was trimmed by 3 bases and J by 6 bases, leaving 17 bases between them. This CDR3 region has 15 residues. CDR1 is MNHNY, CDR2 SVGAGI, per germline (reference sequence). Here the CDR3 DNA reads TGTGCCAGCAGTTATCGGGGACCTGGGGCGGCTGAAGCTTTCTTT. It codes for CASSYRGPGAAEAFF.

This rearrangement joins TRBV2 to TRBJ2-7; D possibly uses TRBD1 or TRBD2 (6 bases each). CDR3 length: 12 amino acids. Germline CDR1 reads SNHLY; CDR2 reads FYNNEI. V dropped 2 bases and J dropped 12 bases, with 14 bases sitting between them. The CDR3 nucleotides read TGTGCCAGCAGTGAACGGGGGCCAGGGGCGTACTTC. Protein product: CASSERGPGAYF.

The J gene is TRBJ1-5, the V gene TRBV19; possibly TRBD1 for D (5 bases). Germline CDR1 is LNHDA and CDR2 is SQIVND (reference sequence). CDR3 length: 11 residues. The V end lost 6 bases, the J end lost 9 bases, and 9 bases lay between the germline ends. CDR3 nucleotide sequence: TGTGCCAGTAGGGACACAAGGCCCCAGCATTTT. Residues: CASRDTRPQHF.

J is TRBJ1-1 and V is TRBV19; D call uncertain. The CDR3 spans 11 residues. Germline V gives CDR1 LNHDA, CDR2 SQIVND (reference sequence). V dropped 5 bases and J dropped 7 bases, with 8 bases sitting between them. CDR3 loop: CASSSGIEAFF. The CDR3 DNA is TGTGCCAGTAGTTCGGGTATTGAAGCTTTCTTT.

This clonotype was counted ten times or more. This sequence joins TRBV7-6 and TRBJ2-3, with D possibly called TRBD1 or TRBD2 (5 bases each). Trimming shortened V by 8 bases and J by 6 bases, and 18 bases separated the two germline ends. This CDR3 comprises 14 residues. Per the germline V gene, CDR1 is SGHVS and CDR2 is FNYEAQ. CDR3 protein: CASGIGTLMDTQYF. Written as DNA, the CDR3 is TGTGCCAGCGGGATCGGGACCCTGATGGATACGCAGTATTTT.

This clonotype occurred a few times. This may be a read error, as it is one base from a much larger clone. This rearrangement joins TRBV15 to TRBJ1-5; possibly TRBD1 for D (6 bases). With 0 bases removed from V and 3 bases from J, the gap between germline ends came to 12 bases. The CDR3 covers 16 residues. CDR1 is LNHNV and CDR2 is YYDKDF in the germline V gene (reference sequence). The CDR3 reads CATSREGRGSNQPQHF. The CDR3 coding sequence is TGTGCCACCAGCAGAGAGGGCAGGGGTTCCAATCAGCCCCAGCATTTT. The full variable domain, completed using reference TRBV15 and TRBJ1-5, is DAMVIQNPRYQVTQFGKPVTLSCSQTLNHNVMYWYQQKSSQAPKLLFHYYDKDFNNEADTPDNFQSRRPNTSFCFLDIRSPGLGDTAMYLCATSREGRGSNQPQHFGDGTRLSIL.

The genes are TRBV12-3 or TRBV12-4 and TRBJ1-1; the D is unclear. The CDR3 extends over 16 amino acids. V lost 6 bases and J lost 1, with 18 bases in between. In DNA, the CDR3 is TGTGCCAGCAGCCCTTTGGCCCGTGGGCCGAACACTGAAGCTTTCTTT. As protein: CASSPLARGPNTEAFF.

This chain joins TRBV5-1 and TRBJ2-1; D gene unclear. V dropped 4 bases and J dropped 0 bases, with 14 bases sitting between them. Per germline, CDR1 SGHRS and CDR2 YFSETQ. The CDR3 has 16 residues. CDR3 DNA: TGCGCCAGCAGCCCACGGGCAGCGAGCTCCTACAATGAGCAGTTCTTC. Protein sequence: CASSPRAASSYNEQFF.

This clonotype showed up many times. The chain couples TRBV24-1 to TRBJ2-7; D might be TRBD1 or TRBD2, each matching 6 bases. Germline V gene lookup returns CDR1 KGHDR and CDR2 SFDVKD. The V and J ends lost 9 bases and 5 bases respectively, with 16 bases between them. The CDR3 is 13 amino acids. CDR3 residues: CATSGGSRDEQYF. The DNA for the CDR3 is TGTGCCACCTCCGGGGGCTCCCGGGACGAGCAGTACTTC.

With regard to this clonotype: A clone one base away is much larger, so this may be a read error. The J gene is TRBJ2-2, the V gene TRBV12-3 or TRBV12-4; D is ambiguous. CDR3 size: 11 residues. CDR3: CVSSDAGELFF. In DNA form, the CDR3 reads TGTGTCAGCAGTGATGCGGGGGAGCTGTTTTTT.

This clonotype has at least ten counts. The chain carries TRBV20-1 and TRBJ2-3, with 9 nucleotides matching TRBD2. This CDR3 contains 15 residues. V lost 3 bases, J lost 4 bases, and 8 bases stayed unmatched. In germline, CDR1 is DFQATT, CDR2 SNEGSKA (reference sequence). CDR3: CSARPASGVADTQYF. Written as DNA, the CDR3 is TGCAGTGCTAGGCCGGCTAGCGGGGTGGCAGATACGCAGTATTTT.

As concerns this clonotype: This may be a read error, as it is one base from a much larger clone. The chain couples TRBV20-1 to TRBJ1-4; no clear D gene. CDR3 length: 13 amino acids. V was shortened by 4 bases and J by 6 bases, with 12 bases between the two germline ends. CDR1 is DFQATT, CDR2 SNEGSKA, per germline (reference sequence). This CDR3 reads CSAIGRADEKLFF. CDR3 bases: TGCAGTGCTATTGGACGGGCTGATGAAAAACTGTTTTTT.

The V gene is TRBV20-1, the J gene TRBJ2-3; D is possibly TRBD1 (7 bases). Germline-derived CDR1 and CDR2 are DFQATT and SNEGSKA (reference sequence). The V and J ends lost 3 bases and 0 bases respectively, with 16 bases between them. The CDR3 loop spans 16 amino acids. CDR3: CSARRGDSFSTDTQYF. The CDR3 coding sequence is TGCAGTGCTAGGAGGGGGGACAGCTTTAGCACAGATACGCAGTATTTT.

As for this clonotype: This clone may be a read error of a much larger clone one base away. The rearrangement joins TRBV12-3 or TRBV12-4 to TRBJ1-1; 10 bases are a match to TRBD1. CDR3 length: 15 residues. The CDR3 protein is CACRPGTGVNTEAFF. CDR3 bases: TGTGCCTGCAGACCCGGGACAGGGGTGAACACTGAAGCTTTCTTT.

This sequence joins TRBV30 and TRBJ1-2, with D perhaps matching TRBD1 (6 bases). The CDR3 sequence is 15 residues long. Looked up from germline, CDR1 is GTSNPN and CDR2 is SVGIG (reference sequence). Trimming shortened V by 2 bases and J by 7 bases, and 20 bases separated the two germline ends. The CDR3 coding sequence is TGTGCCTGGAGTCACCGTCGGGACATTCTTTCTGGCTACACCTTC. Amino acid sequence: CAWSHRRDILSGYTF.

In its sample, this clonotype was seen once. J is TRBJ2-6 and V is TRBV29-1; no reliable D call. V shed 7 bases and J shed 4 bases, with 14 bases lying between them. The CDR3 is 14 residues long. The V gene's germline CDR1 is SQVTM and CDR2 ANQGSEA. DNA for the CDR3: TGCAGCGGCAGTCCCAGCCCCGGGGCCAACGTCCTGACTTTC. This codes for CSGSPSPGANVLTF.

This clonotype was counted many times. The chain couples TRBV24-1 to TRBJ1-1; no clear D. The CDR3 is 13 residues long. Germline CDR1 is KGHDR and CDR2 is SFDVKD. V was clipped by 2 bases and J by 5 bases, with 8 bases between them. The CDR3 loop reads CATSDWSKTEAFF. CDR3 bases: TGTGCCACCAGTGATTGGTCTAAGACTGAAGCTTTCTTT.

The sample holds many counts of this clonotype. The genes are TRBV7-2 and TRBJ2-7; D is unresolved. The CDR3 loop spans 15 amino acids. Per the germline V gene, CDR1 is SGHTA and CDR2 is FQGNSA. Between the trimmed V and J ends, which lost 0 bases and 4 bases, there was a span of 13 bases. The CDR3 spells CASSLAGPVSYEQYF. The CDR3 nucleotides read TGTGCCAGCAGCTTAGCCGGGCCAGTCAGTTACGAGCAGTACTTC.

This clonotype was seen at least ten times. This CDR3 reads CATGQGGYTF. The CDR3 DNA follows: TGTGCCACGGGACAGGGTGGCTACACCTTC. The chain joins TRBV28 to TRBJ1-2, with TRBD1 identical over 9 bases. J was trimmed by 7 bases and V by 10 bases; bases with no gene match: 1. Germline loops: CDR1 MDHEN, CDR2 SYDVKM. CDR3 size: 10 residues.

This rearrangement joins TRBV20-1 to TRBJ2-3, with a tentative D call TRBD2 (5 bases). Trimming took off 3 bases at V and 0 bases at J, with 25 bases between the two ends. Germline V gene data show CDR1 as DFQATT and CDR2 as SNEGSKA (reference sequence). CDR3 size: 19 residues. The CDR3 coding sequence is TGCAGTGCTAGGACGGGCGGGCCTGATTCTTATTCTAGCACAGATACGCAGTATTTT. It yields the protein CSARTGGPDSYSSTDTQYF.

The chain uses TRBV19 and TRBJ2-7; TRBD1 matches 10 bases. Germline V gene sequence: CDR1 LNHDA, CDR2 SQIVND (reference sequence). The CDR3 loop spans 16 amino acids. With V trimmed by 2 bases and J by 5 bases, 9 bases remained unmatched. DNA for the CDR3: TGTGCCAGTAGTATATTGACAGGGACAGGGGTCCACGAGCAGTACTTC. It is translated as CASSILTGTGVHEQYF.